Presented here are 18 T cell receptor beta chains from one specimen sequenced in a study of CD8+CD57+ T cells in acquired aplastic anemia. The use of genomic DNA as template underpinned the TCR beta VDJ and CDR3 profiling. TCRdb called the reads again in MiXCR, with one record for every CDR3 protein. The table shows hundreds of thousands of distinct CDR3 sequences, with 45% to 65% occurring only once. Sequenced patients had shown CD8+CD57+ cell expansion by flow cytometry. Sample: sorted CD4+, CD8+, or CD8+CD57+ T cells (not recorded which) from PBMCs. These TCRs come from a human donor with aplastic anemia.

The rearrangement joins TRBV19 to TRBJ2-7; TRBD1 might be the D (6 bases). Germline assignment: CDR1 LNHDA and CDR2 SQIVND (reference sequence). The CDR3 runs 13 residues. V was cut by 4 bases and J by 2 bases, with 9 bases left in between. This CDR3 is CASSRGRTYEQYF. The DNA for the CDR3 is TGTGCCAGTAGTAGGGGGCGAACCTACGAGCAGTACTTC.

The rearrangement joins TRBV7-2 to TRBJ1-1; D uncertain. From germline, CDR1 is SGHTA and CDR2 FQGNSA. The V end lost 1 base, the J end lost 6 bases, and 6 bases lay between the germline ends. CDR3 length equals 12 residues. The CDR3 nucleotides are TGTGCCAGCAGCTTAGTAAAGGCTGAAGCTTTCTTT. It specifies CASSLVKAEAFF.

In regard to this clonotype: Compared with germline, one end of the junction differs, possibly owing to a read error. The chain has TRBV5-5 and TRBJ2-7, with 7 positions matching TRBD2. This CDR3 region has 11 residues. Germline-derived CDR1 and CDR2 are SGHKS and YYEKEE (reference sequence). CDR3 bases: TGTGCCAGCAGCTGGGGGGGGAGGCAGCACTTC. This translates into CASSWGGRQHF.

The chain uses TRBV20-1 and TRBJ2-5, with D possibly TRBD2 on 6 matching bases. V was trimmed by 6 bases and J by 2 bases, leaving 25 bases between them. The CDR3 runs 17 residues. CDR1 and CDR2 from the germline V gene are DFQATT and SNEGSKA (reference sequence). In DNA, the CDR3 is TGCAGTGCCAGTTGGCTAAGACGGGACTCCTCGCAAGAGACCCAGTACTTC. Its protein product is CSASWLRRDSSQETQYF.

This chain links TRBV20-1 with TRBJ2-3, with D possibly being TRBD2 (5 bases). The ends were cut back, 6 bases at V and 4 bases at J, with 11 bases in the middle. The V gene's germline CDR1 is DFQATT and CDR2 SNEGSKA (reference sequence). The CDR3 totals 12 residues. DNA of the CDR3: TGCAGTGCCAAACTAGATCCAGATACGCAGTATTTT. Its translation is CSAKLDPDTQYF.

The CDR3 reads CASSVVTGTEAFF. As DNA, the CDR3 is TGTGCCAGCAGCGTAGTAACAGGAACTGAAGCTTTCTTT. This chain connects TRBV9 to TRBJ1-1; D may be TRBD1 (5 bases). The CDR3 has 13 amino acids. Germline CDR1 SGDLS, CDR2 YYNGEE. Trimming stripped 0 bases from V and 5 bases from J, with 8 bases between.

The chain recombines TRBV7-2 with TRBJ2-3; D perhaps matches TRBD2 (7 bases). CDR3 size: 16 residues. V gave up 5 bases and J gave up 2 bases, with 17 bases separating them. CDR1 is SGHTA and CDR2 is FQGNSA in the germline V gene. The CDR3: CASSNYRGANTDTQYF. The DNA for the CDR3 is TGTGCCAGCAGCAACTATCGGGGGGCGAACACAGATACGCAGTATTTT.

This chain joins TRBV7-3 and TRBJ2-7, with 8 bases fitting TRBD1. Germline lookup yields CDR1 SGHTA and CDR2 FQGTGA. The CDR3 totals 13 residues. After removal of 5 bases from V and 3 bases from J, the junction contained 3 bases not matched to a gene. Here the CDR3 DNA reads TGTGCCAGCAGCGACAGGGGAGTCTACGAGCAGTACTTC. Amino acids: CASSDRGVYEQYF.

The chain recombines TRBV18 with TRBJ2-4, with D possibly matching TRBD2 (6 bases). V was trimmed by 1 base and J by 8 bases, leaving 12 bases between them. The V gene's germline CDR1 is KGHSH and CDR2 LQKENI. This CDR3 contains 14 residues. For the CDR3, the DNA is TGTGCCAGCTCACCACGGACTATTAGGGACATTCAGTACTTC. It specifies CASSPRTIRDIQYF.

This clonotype was recorded many times. V gene TRBV10-2 combines with J gene TRBJ2-1; tentative D call: TRBD2 (6 bases). The V end was cut by 1 base, the J end by 7 bases, with 17 bases between. Germline assignment: CDR1 WSHSY and CDR2 SAAADI. The CDR3 extends over 16 amino acids. The CDR3 sequence is CASSEWAGSSWNEQFF. In DNA form, the CDR3 reads TGCGCCAGCAGTGAGTGGGCGGGGTCCTCATGGAATGAGCAGTTCTTC.

In its sample, this clonotype was seen many times. CDR3 nucleotides: TGTGCCAGCAGTTCGTGGACAGGAGAGACCCAGTACTTC. Its protein product is CASSSWTGETQYF. The chain recombines TRBV6-2 or TRBV6-3 with TRBJ2-5; TRBD1 matches at 7 bases. The V segment lost 4 bases and the J segment 4 bases; nucleotides outside the gene matches: 3. Per the germline V gene, CDR1 is MNHEY and CDR2 is SVGEGT. This CDR3 comprises 13 residues.

This clonotype was detected ten times or more. The chain employs TRBV6-1 and TRBJ1-1; weak D call: TRBD1 (6 bases). The V and J ends lost 1 base and 0 bases respectively, with 12 bases between them. Looked up from germline, CDR1 is MNHNS and CDR2 is SASEGT. The CDR3 has 16 residues. This chain's CDR3 is CASSEGGAEVNTEAFF. The CDR3 DNA sequence: TGTGCCAGCAGTGAAGGGGGGGCAGAGGTGAACACTGAAGCTTTCTTT.

The chain couples TRBV7-9 to TRBJ2-2; 8 bases fit TRBD2. The CDR3 has 16 residues. V lost 3 bases and J lost 2; bases outside the gene matches: 5. Germline CDR1 SEHNR, CDR2 FQNEAQ (reference sequence). For the CDR3, the DNA is TGTGCCAGCAGCTTTGGCGGGGGGTCAAACACCGGGGAGCTGTTTTTT. Its translation is CASSFGGGSNTGELFF.

As for this clonotype: The junction does not match germline at one end; this may be a read error. The J gene is TRBJ2-1, the V gene TRBV6-5; possibly TRBD2 for D (5 bases). The CDR3 runs to 12 residues. Germline CDR1 is MNHEY and CDR2 is SVGAGI. The CDR3 region has the DNA TGTGCCACCAGTGATTCGGGGTTTGAGCAGTTCTTC. It codes for CATSDSGFEQFF.

This clonotype was detected many times. This chain uses TRBV6-1 with TRBJ1-1, with 7 positions matching TRBD1. The CDR3 sequence is 13 residues long. V dropped 6 bases and J dropped 0; count of bases not matched to a gene: 1. In germline, CDR1 is MNHNS, CDR2 SASEGT. This CDR3 is CASSTGVNTEAFF. The CDR3 DNA reads as TGTGCCAGCAGCACAGGGGTGAACACTGAAGCTTTCTTT.

As regards this clonotype: Mismatch with germline at one junction end may stem from a read error. The V and J genes are TRBV19 and TRBJ2-7; 7 bases map to TRBD1. Germline V gives CDR1 LNHDA, CDR2 SQIVND (reference sequence). The CDR3 contains 16 residues. The CDR3: CATQSSHRDRLHEQYF. DNA of the CDR3: TGTGCCACCCAAAGTTCCCACCGGGACAGACTTCACGAGCAGTACTTT.

Concerning this clonotype itself: The limits of the CDR3 on the DNA are not certain, so only TCRdb's listed CDR3 is given. The V and J genes are TRBV29-1 and TRBJ1-2. The CDR3 is made up of 9 amino acids, end residues included. Germline CDR1 and CDR2: SQVTM and ANQGSEA. The CDR3 sequence is CSVGGGNTF.

This clonotype was counted once. The chain is built from TRBV10-1 and TRBJ2-3, with 7 bases matching TRBD1. The V and J ends lost 5 bases and 0 bases, in that order; junction bases with no gene match: 5. CDR3 size: 15 residues. CDR1 is WNHNN and CDR2 is SYGVQD in the germline V gene (reference sequence). The DNA of the CDR3 is TGCGCCAGCAGTCCAGGGACAGAAAGCACAGATACGCAGTATTTT. It translates to CASSPGTESTDTQYF.